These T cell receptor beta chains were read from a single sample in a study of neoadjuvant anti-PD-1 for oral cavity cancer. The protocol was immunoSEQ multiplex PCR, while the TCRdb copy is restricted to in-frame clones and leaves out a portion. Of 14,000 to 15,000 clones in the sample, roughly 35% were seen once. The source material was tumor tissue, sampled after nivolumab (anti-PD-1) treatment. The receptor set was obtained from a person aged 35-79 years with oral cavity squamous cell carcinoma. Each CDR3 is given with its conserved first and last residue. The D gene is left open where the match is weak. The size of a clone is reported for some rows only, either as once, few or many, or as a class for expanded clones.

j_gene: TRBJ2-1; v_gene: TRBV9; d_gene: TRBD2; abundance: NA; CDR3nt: TGTGCCAGCAGCGTAGTGGGGGTTACTAGCGGTGTGGGTACCTCCTACAATGAGCAGTTCTTC; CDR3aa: CASSVVGVTSGVGTSYNEQFF
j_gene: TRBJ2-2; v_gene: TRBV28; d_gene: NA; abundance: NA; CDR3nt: TGTGCCAGCAGTTTTCAGGGGTGGACCGGGGAGCTGTTTTTT; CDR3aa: CASSFQGWTGELFF
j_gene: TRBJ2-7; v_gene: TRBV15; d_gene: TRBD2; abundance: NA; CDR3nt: TGTGCCACCAGCAGAGGTCAGACTAGCCGGACCGGGTTTGCCGAGCAGTACTTC; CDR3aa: CATSRGQTSRTGFAEQYF
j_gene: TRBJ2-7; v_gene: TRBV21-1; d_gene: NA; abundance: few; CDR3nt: TGTGCCAGCTACGAGCAGTACTTC; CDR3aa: CASYEQYF
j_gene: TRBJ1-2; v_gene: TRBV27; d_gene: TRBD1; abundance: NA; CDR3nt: TGTGCCACCCACGCCCGGGACAGTCGTCGGTCGCGCACAAGAAACTATGGCTACACCTTC; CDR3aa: CATHARDSRRSRTRNYGYTF
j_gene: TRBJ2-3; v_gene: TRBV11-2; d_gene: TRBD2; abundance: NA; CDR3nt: TGTGCCAGCAGCCTCTTGGGGACTAGCGGGACCACAGATACGCAGTATTTT; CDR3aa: CASSLLGTSGTTDTQYF
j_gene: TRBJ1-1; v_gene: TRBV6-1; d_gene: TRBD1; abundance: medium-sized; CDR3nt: TGTGCCACCGAGACAGGGTGGGAGAGGAACACTGAAGCTTTCTTT; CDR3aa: CATETGWERNTEAFF
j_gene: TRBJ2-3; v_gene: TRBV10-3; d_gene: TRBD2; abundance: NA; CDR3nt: TGTGCCATCAGACGGGGGGGTACGCAGTATTTT; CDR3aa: CAIRRGGTQYF
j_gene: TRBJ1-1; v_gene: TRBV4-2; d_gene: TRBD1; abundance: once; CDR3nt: TGTGCCAGCAGCGCCCGGGACAGGCCCCCGAACACTGAAGCTTTCTTT; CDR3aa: CASSARDRPPNTEAFF
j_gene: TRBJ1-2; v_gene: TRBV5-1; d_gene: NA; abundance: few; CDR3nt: TGCGCCAGCAGCTTGGCAGACGGACAGACCTATGGCTACACCTTC; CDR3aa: CASSLADGQTYGYTF
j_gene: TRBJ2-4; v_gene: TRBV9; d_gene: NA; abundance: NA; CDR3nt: TGTGCCAGCACCCCCTCCTCGTGGGGGGACATTCAGTACTTC; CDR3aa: CASTPSSWGDIQYF